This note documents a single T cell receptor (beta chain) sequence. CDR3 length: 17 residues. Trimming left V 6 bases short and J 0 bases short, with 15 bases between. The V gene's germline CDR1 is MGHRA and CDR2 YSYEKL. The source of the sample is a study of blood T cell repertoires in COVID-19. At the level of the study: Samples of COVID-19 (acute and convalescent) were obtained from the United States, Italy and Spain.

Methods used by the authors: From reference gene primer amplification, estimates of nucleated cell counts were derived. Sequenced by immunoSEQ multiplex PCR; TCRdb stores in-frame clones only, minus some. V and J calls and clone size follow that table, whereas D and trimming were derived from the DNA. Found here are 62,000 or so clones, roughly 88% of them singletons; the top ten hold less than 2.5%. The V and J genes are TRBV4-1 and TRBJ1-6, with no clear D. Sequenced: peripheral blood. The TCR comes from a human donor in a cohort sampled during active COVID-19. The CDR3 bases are TGCGCCAGCAGGCGGGTCTCTTTGAGCTCCTATAATTCACCCCTCCACTTT. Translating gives CASRRVSLSSYNSPLHF.